Reported below is one TCR beta chain. This entry is derived from a study of blood T cell repertoires in COVID-19. Whole-study context: Acute and convalescent COVID-19 samples came from the United States, Italy and Spain.

Method: immunoSEQ multiplex PCR; TCRdb's copy keeps in-frame clones and lacks some. The table records a few hundred thousand clones, almost 90% of them present only once. Ages ranged from about 18 to 89 years, with residence in 24 US areas. Sequences were obtained from PBMCs or T cells enriched from blood (not recorded which). The TCR comes from a woman between 18 and 29 years old with acute COVID-19.

The CDR3: CASSPLEGKLFF. The CDR3 nucleotides are TGTGCCAGCAGTCCCCTGGAGGGGAAACTGTTTTTT. The V call is TRBV25-1, the J call TRBJ1-4, with TRBD1 as a possible D gene (5 bases). The V gene's germline CDR1 is MGHDK and CDR2 SYGVNS. The V end lost 5 bases, the J end lost 11 bases, and 12 bases lay between the germline ends. This CDR3 is 12 amino acids long.